This is a list of T cell receptor beta chains from one sample in a study of CD8 T cells in ankylosing spondylitis. TCRdb reanalysed the 5' RACE reads using MiXCR and keeps one entry per CDR3 protein. The data contain around 770,000 distinct CDR3 sequences, over 9.5% of them singletons. The sequencing sample was made of blood, either unsorted or a sorted T cell fraction (not recorded which). Source of these receptors: a male donor with ankylosing spondylitis. Each CDR3 is given with its conserved first and last residue. A D gene is named only where the DNA matches it firmly. Not all rows give a size; the values are once, few, many and, for expanded clones, a class.

abundance: few
j_gene: TRBJ2-1
v_gene: TRBV29-1
d_gene: TRBD2
CDR3aa: CSVVMTSGYNEQFF
CDR3nt: TGCAGCGTTGTTATGACTAGCGGATACAATGAGCAGTTCTTC

abundance: few
j_gene: TRBJ1-2
v_gene: TRBV7-2
d_gene: -
CDR3aa: CASSSRVANYGYTF
CDR3nt: TGTGCCAGCAGCTCCAGGGTAGCTAACTATGGCTACACCTTC

abundance: -
j_gene: TRBJ2-1
v_gene: TRBV6-6
d_gene: TRBD2
CDR3aa: CASSAGGPHEQFF
CDR3nt: TGTGCCAGCAGTGCGGGAGGGCCCCATGAGCAGTTCTTC

abundance: -
j_gene: TRBJ2-2
v_gene: TRBV5-4
d_gene: -
CDR3aa: CASSLGGVPTGELFF
CDR3nt: TGTGCCAGCAGCTTGGGAGGGGTACCCACCGGGGAGCTGTTTTTT

abundance: -
j_gene: TRBJ2-7
v_gene: TRBV20-1
d_gene: TRBD2
CDR3aa: CSTRAGGAREQYF
CDR3nt: TGCAGCACTCGGGCGGGGGGCGCCCGCGAGCAGTACTTC

abundance: -
j_gene: TRBJ2-6
v_gene: TRBV12-3/TRBV12-4
d_gene: -
CDR3aa: CASTPQARSGANVLTF
CDR3nt: TGTGCCAGCACCCCACAGGCTCGCTCTGGGGCCAACGTCCTGACTTTC

abundance: -
j_gene: TRBJ2-3
v_gene: TRBV20-1
d_gene: TRBD2
CDR3aa: CSARDLRTSGTDTQYF
CDR3nt: TGCAGTGCTAGAGATCTCAGGACTAGCGGCACAGATACGCAGTATTTT

abundance: many
j_gene: TRBJ2-1
v_gene: TRBV29-1
d_gene: TRBD2
CDR3aa: CSVGGTSGTYSYNEQFF
CDR3nt: TGCAGCGTTGGGGGGACTAGCGGGACTTACTCCTACAATGAGCAGTTCTTC

abundance: few
j_gene: TRBJ2-3
v_gene: TRBV2
d_gene: -
CDR3aa: CASSEALGTDTQYF
CDR3nt: TGTGCCAGCAGTGAAGCCCTGGGAACAGATACGCAGTATTTT

abundance: -
j_gene: TRBJ1-1
v_gene: TRBV27
d_gene: -
CDR3aa: CASSRTFLGTEAFF
CDR3nt: TGTGCCAGCAGTCGGACATTCTTGGGGACTGAAGCTTTCTTT

abundance: -
j_gene: TRBJ2-7
v_gene: TRBV4-2
d_gene: TRBD2
CDR3aa: CASSQLWASGGTSYEQYF
CDR3nt: TGTGCCAGCAGCCAACTATGGGCTAGCGGGGGAACCTCCTACGAGCAGTACTTC

abundance: -
j_gene: TRBJ2-5
v_gene: TRBV20-1
d_gene: TRBD2
CDR3aa: CSATGTPRGETQYF
CDR3nt: TGCAGTGCTACCGGAACCCCGCGGGGGGAGACCCAGTACTTC

abundance: few
j_gene: TRBJ2-2
v_gene: TRBV2
d_gene: -
CDR3aa: CASRRPGQNTGELFF
CDR3nt: TGTGCCAGCAGGCGGCCGGGCCAGAACACCGGGGAGCTGTTTTTT

abundance: few
j_gene: TRBJ2-5
v_gene: TRBV4-1
d_gene: TRBD1
CDR3aa: CASSQERDRVTQETQYF
CDR3nt: TGCGCCAGCAGCCAAGAGCGCGACAGGGTAACGCAAGAGACCCAGTACTTC

abundance: few
j_gene: TRBJ1-1
v_gene: TRBV20-1
d_gene: -
CDR3aa: CSATGTNLNTEAFF
CDR3nt: TGCAGTGCTACCGGAACAAATTTGAACACTGAAGCTTTCTTT

abundance: few
j_gene: TRBJ2-1
v_gene: TRBV7-9
d_gene: TRBD1
CDR3aa: CASSPRDRGEQFF
CDR3nt: TGTGCCAGCAGCCCGAGGGACAGGGGTGAGCAGTTCTTC

abundance: many
j_gene: TRBJ1-4
v_gene: TRBV12-3/TRBV12-4
d_gene: -
CDR3aa: CASAARHGEKLFF
CDR3nt: TGTGCCAGCGCTGCTCGGCACGGTGAAAAACTGTTTTTT

abundance: many
j_gene: TRBJ2-1
v_gene: TRBV7-2
d_gene: -
CDR3aa: CASSLGMLGNEQFF
CDR3nt: TGTGCCAGCAGCTTAGGCATGCTCGGGAATGAGCAGTTCTTC

abundance: few
j_gene: TRBJ2-3
v_gene: TRBV20-1
d_gene: TRBD2
CDR3aa: CSAREGLVGTQYF
CDR3nt: TGCAGTGCTAGAGAGGGACTAGTTGGAACGCAGTATTTT

abundance: few
j_gene: TRBJ2-5
v_gene: TRBV20-1
d_gene: -
CDR3aa: CSAIQGDQETQYF
CDR3nt: TGCAGTGCGATACAGGGAGACCAAGAGACCCAGTACTTC

abundance: many
j_gene: TRBJ2-7
v_gene: TRBV5-1
d_gene: -
CDR3aa: CASSFRATYEQYF
CDR3nt: TGCGCCAGCAGCTTTCGGGCCACATACGAGCAGTACTTC

abundance: few
j_gene: TRBJ2-5
v_gene: TRBV25-1
d_gene: TRBD1
CDR3aa: CASSETGRETQYF
CDR3nt: TGTGCCAGCAGTGAGACAGGGAGAGAGACCCAGTACTTC

abundance: few
j_gene: TRBJ1-4
v_gene: TRBV20-1
d_gene: TRBD1
CDR3aa: CSAKNYQGEGEKLFF
CDR3nt: TGCAGTGCAAAAAACTATCAGGGGGAGGGCGAAAAACTGTTTTTT

abundance: few
j_gene: TRBJ2-2
v_gene: TRBV24-1
d_gene: -
CDR3aa: CATSVNTGELFF
CDR3nt: TGTGCCACCAGTGTCAACACCGGGGAGCTGTTTTTT

abundance: few
j_gene: TRBJ1-3
v_gene: TRBV20-1
d_gene: -
CDR3aa: CSARGPGAGGHTIYF
CDR3nt: TGCAGTGCTAGGGGACCCGGGGCAGGAGGCCACACCATATATTTT

abundance: many
j_gene: TRBJ2-7
v_gene: TRBV10-3
d_gene: -
CDR3aa: CAISEGPTFSSYEQYF
CDR3nt: TGTGCCATCAGTGAAGGACCGACGTTCAGCTCCTACGAGCAGTACTTC

abundance: few
j_gene: TRBJ2-3
v_gene: TRBV6-1
d_gene: -
CDR3aa: CASSRWGGISTDTQYF
CDR3nt: TGTGCCAGCAGCCGGTGGGGCGGGATAAGCACAGATACGCAGTATTTT

abundance: many
j_gene: TRBJ1-2
v_gene: TRBV4-3
d_gene: TRBD1
CDR3aa: CASSQAGQIYGYTF
CDR3nt: TGCGCCAGCAGCCAAGCGGGACAGATATATGGCTACACCTTC

abundance: few
j_gene: TRBJ1-5
v_gene: TRBV12-3/TRBV12-4
d_gene: -
CDR3aa: CASSSWEFQPQHF
CDR3nt: TGTGCCAGCAGTTCATGGGAATTTCAGCCCCAGCATTTT

abundance: -
j_gene: TRBJ2-1
v_gene: TRBV11-1
d_gene: TRBD2
CDR3aa: CASRFTLASHNEQFF
CDR3nt: TGTGCCAGCAGGTTCACACTAGCGTCCCACAATGAGCAGTTCTTC

abundance: few
j_gene: TRBJ1-6
v_gene: TRBV11-2
d_gene: -
CDR3aa: CASSLVGRGRFLASPLHF
CDR3nt: TGTGCCAGCAGCTTAGTGGGCAGGGGAAGATTTTTGGCTTCACCCCTCCACTTT

abundance: few
j_gene: TRBJ2-1
v_gene: TRBV10-3
d_gene: TRBD2
CDR3aa: CAISAPGLAGAYNEQFF
CDR3nt: TGTGCCATCAGTGCCCCCGGGCTAGCGGGAGCGTACAATGAGCAGTTCTTC

abundance: few
j_gene: TRBJ2-2
v_gene: TRBV29-1
d_gene: -
CDR3aa: CSVNFNTGELFF
CDR3nt: TGCAGCGTCAACTTTAACACCGGGGAGCTGTTTTTT

abundance: -
j_gene: TRBJ2-1
v_gene: TRBV10-1
d_gene: -
CDR3aa: CASSESGARLFF
CDR3nt: TGCGCCAGCAGTGAGTCGGGGGCTAGGCTGTTCTTC

abundance: many
j_gene: TRBJ1-2
v_gene: TRBV5-1
d_gene: -
CDR3aa: CASSLDGGRGYTF
CDR3nt: TGCGCCAGCAGCTTGGACGGGGGTCGGGGCTACACCTTC

abundance: -
j_gene: TRBJ2-1
v_gene: TRBV20-1
d_gene: TRBD2
CDR3aa: CSANSLAGGLYNEQFF
CDR3nt: TGCAGTGCCAACAGTTTAGCGGGAGGACTCTACAATGAGCAGTTCTTC

abundance: few
j_gene: TRBJ2-7
v_gene: TRBV20-1
d_gene: -
CDR3aa: CSARDSGTLLYEQYF
CDR3nt: TGCAGTGCTCGAGATTCCGGGACCCTTCTCTACGAGCAGTACTTC

abundance: many
j_gene: TRBJ1-1
v_gene: TRBV20-1
d_gene: -
CDR3aa: CSAARDMNTEAFF
CDR3nt: TGCAGTGCTGCCCGGGATATGAACACTGAAGCTTTCTTT

abundance: few
j_gene: TRBJ2-3
v_gene: TRBV7-2
d_gene: -
CDR3aa: CASSSSDLLLTTQYF
CDR3nt: TGTGCCAGCAGTTCGTCAGACTTGCTGCTAACTACGCAGTATTTT

abundance: -
j_gene: TRBJ2-2
v_gene: TRBV7-9
d_gene: -
CDR3aa: CASRLGTTDLGELFF
CDR3nt: TGTGCCAGCAGGTTGGGGACAACTGACCTCGGGGAGCTGTTTTTT

abundance: many
j_gene: TRBJ2-3
v_gene: TRBV7-2
d_gene: -
CDR3aa: CASFRDWGTDTQYF
CDR3nt: TGTGCCAGCTTCCGGGACTGGGGCACAGATACGCAGTATTTT

abundance: -
j_gene: TRBJ1-2
v_gene: TRBV7-9
d_gene: -
CDR3aa: CASSLGDPGGYTF
CDR3nt: TGTGCCAGCAGCTTAGGGGATCCAGGTGGCTACACCTTC

abundance: many
j_gene: TRBJ1-1
v_gene: TRBV5-1
d_gene: -
CDR3aa: CASSLARRQVNTEAFF
CDR3nt: TGCGCCAGCAGCTTGGCCAGAAGACAAGTGAACACTGAAGCTTTCTTT

abundance: few
j_gene: TRBJ2-7
v_gene: TRBV20-1
d_gene: TRBD2
CDR3aa: CSASPTSGGNPYEQYF
CDR3nt: TGCAGTGCTTCACCTACTAGCGGGGGGAACCCCTACGAGCAGTACTTC

abundance: few
j_gene: TRBJ2-3
v_gene: TRBV5-1
d_gene: -
CDR3aa: CASSSGLTTDTQYF
CDR3nt: TGCGCCAGCAGCTCCGGACTTACCACAGATACGCAGTATTTT

abundance: few
j_gene: TRBJ2-3
v_gene: TRBV29-1
d_gene: -
CDR3aa: CSVDPGPDTQYF
CDR3nt: TGCAGCGTTGATCCGGGGCCAGATACGCAGTATTTT

abundance: many
j_gene: TRBJ2-7
v_gene: TRBV29-1
d_gene: -
CDR3aa: CSVEGDTGFQQYF
CDR3nt: TGCAGCGTTGAAGGGGACACCGGATTCCAGCAGTACTTC